Listed below are T cell receptor beta chains from one sample, sequenced in a study of blood T cell repertoires in COVID-19. This table comes from immunoSEQ multiplex PCR, and its TCRdb copy is limited to in-frame clones, with some not included. The sample has 190,000 or so clones; 85% to 90% are singletons. The sequenced sample was peripheral blood. These receptors originate from a woman aged 70-85 years with acute or convalescent COVID-19. Each CDR3 is given with its conserved first and last residue. D genes are given only for firm matches. Clone size, where shown, is once, few, many, or a class for clones that have expanded.

D	J	size	V	CDR3	DNA
NA	TRBJ1-1	NA	TRBV28	CASTLGGVLNTEAFF	TGTGCCAGCACCCTGGGGGGGGTGCTGAACACTGAAGCTTTCTTT
NA	TRBJ1-1	NA	TRBV5-5	CASSPLGALSTEAFF	TGTGCCAGCAGCCCTTTGGGAGCCCTTAGCACTGAAGCTTTCTTT
NA	TRBJ1-2	NA	TRBV30	CAWSVRSRDYGYTF	TGTGCCTGGAGTGTACGGTCGAGGGACTATGGCTACACCTTC
NA	TRBJ2-7	NA	TRBV11-3	CASSRAQGIHEQYF	TGTGCCAGCAGCAGAGCCCAGGGGATTCACGAGCAGTACTTC
NA	TRBJ2-1	once	TRBV12-3/TRBV12-4	CASSRTSEQFF	TGTGCCAGCAGTCGGACTTCTGAGCAGTTCTTC
TRBD1	TRBJ2-7	NA	TRBV28	CASSGSGQGIPYEQYF	TGTGCCAGCAGTGGGAGTGGACAGGGGATACCCTACGAGCAGTACTTC
NA	TRBJ2-4	NA	TRBV5-6	CASSHIPTGGAKNIQYF	TGTGCCAGCAGTCATATCCCCACCGGAGGGGCCAAAAACATTCAGTACTTC
NA	TRBJ2-2	NA	TRBV29-1	CSVSPVEAGELFF	TGCAGCGTTTCCCCCGTAGAGGCCGGGGAGCTGTTTTTT
TRBD1	TRBJ1-1	few	TRBV7-7	CASSSETGTGNTEAFF	TGTGCTAGCAGCTCAGAAACCGGGACAGGCAACACTGAAGCTTTCTTT
TRBD2	TRBJ2-3	NA	TRBV20-1	CSASARGLAGSTDTQYF	TGCAGTGCTAGTGCTCGTGGACTAGCGGGAAGCACAGATACGCAGTATTTT
NA	TRBJ2-1	once	TRBV21-1	CASSKVRVAGANEQFF	TGTGCCAGCAGCAAAGTTCGGGTAGCGGGGGCCAATGAGCAGTTCTTC
TRBD1	TRBJ1-6	NA	TRBV3-1/TRBV3-2	CASSRTSRGRNRGDSPLHF	TGTGCCAGCAGCCGGACGAGCAGGGGGCGGAATCGGGGCGATTCACCCCTCCACTTT
TRBD1	TRBJ1-1	NA	TRBV19	CASRSGGGQGRNTEAFF	TGTGCCAGTAGGTCTGGGGGGGGACAGGGCAGGAACACTGAAGCTTTCTTT
TRBD1	TRBJ2-4	NA	TRBV24-1	CATSDGQVAKNIQYF	TGTGCCACCAGTGATGGACAGGTGGCCAAAAACATTCAGTACTTC
NA	TRBJ1-6	NA	TRBV12-1	CASSATRQGTNSPLHF	TGTGCCAGCAGCGCAACCCGACAGGGAACTAATTCACCCCTCCACTTT
TRBD1	TRBJ1-1	NA	TRBV6-6	CASSYLDRGNTEAFF	TGTGCCAGCAGTTACTTAGACAGGGGGAACACTGAAGCTTTCTTT
TRBD1	TRBJ1-2	NA	TRBV5-1	CASSLGRGPNYGYTF	TGCGCCAGCAGCTTGGGAAGGGGGCCTAACTATGGCTACACCTTC
NA	TRBJ1-1	NA	TRBV7-2	CASSFAGNPEAFF	TGTGCCAGCAGCTTTGCCGGGAATCCCGAAGCTTTCTTT
NA	TRBJ1-2	NA	TRBV19	CASSILQDLISGYTF	TGTGCCAGTAGTATTCTCCAGGATTTGATTTCAGGCTACACCTTC
NA	TRBJ2-2	NA	TRBV28	CASSPTGRGESGELFF	TGTGCCAGCAGTCCTACAGGCAGGGGGGAATCCGGGGAGCTGTTTTTT
TRBD2	TRBJ2-7	NA	TRBV28	CASRGGGRAYEQYF	TGTGCCAGCAGAGGCGGCGGGAGGGCCTACGAGCAGTACTTC
TRBD2	TRBJ2-3	NA	TRBV27	CASSPLAGGLKYTQYF	TGTGCCAGCAGTCCCTTAGCGGGCGGGTTGAAATATACGCAGTATTTT
TRBD1	TRBJ1-2	few	TRBV5-5	CASSLQAGGADYGYTF	TGTGCCAGCAGCTTGCAAGCAGGGGGCGCCGACTATGGCTACACCTTC
NA	TRBJ1-2	NA	TRBV4-1	CASSQDPRQGIANYGYTF	TGCGCCAGCAGCCAAGACCCCAGGCAGGGCATAGCTAACTATGGCTACACCTTC
NA	TRBJ2-7	NA	TRBV21-1	CAQATLQTFPREQYF	TGTGCCCAGGCCACCCTTCAAACCTTCCCGCGCGAGCAGTACTTC
TRBD1	TRBJ2-2	NA	TRBV7-9	CASRQGQGDTGELFF	TGTGCCAGCAGACAAGGACAGGGGGACACCGGGGAGCTGTTTTTT
TRBD1	TRBJ1-6	NA	TRBV27	CATRSPGQGNNSPLHF	TGTGCCACCCGGTCGCCGGGACAGGGAAATAATTCACCCCTCCACTTT
TRBD2	TRBJ2-1	NA	TRBV6-6	CASSPPSGDEFF	TGTGCCAGCAGTCCTCCTAGCGGGGATGAGTTCTTC
TRBD2	TRBJ2-2	NA	TRBV2	CASTISGGAGELFF	TGTGCCAGCACCATTAGCGGGGGGGCCGGGGAGCTGTTTTTT
TRBD2	TRBJ2-1	once	TRBV19	CASSIDRTSGYNEQFF	TGTGCCAGTAGTATAGATCGGACTAGCGGTTACAATGAGCAGTTCTTC
NA	TRBJ1-1	NA	TRBV28	CASATAFGAFF	TGTGCCAGCGCTACCGCGTTTGGAGCTTTCTTT
NA	TRBJ1-5	once	TRBV6-5	CASRPVSGGNQPQHF	TGTGCCAGCAGACCAGTTTCAGGGGGCAATCAGCCCCAGCATTTT
TRBD1	TRBJ2-5	NA	TRBV3-1/TRBV3-2	CASSPSSSGQKETQYF	TGTGCCAGCAGCCCCAGTTCGTCGGGACAGAAAGAGACCCAGTACTTC
NA	TRBJ1-3	once	TRBV18	CASSPTTGDSGNTIYF	TGTGCCAGCTCACCCACGACAGGAGACTCTGGAAACACCATATATTTT
TRBD1	TRBJ1-2	NA	TRBV7-8	CASSLMGQGNYGYTF	TGTGCCAGCAGCTTAATGGGACAGGGGAACTATGGCTACACCTTC
NA	TRBJ1-4	NA	TRBV15	CATSRVWTAPNEKLFF	TGTGCCACCAGCAGAGTCTGGACAGCACCGAATGAAAAACTGTTTTTT
NA	TRBJ1-1	few	TRBV27	CASSPTGLGNTEAFF	TGTGCCAGCAGTCCAACGGGACTGGGGAACACTGAAGCTTTCTTT
TRBD1	TRBJ2-5	NA	TRBV7-9	CASSYRGPQETQYF	TGTGCCAGCAGCTACAGGGGGCCCCAAGAGACCCAGTACTTC
NA	TRBJ2-5	NA	TRBV6-5	CASSKTWGVKETQYF	TGTGCCAGCAGTAAGACCTGGGGAGTTAAAGAGACCCAGTACTTC
NA	TRBJ2-1	NA	TRBV12-3/TRBV12-4	CASSSRPYNEQFF	TGTGCCAGCAGTTCCCGTCCCTACAATGAGCAGTTCTTC
TRBD1	TRBJ2-5	NA	TRBV5-1	CASSFGTGFQETQYF	TGCGCCAGCAGTTTTGGGACAGGGTTCCAAGAGACCCAGTACTTC
TRBD1	TRBJ2-2	NA	TRBV27	CASSRPGTGYSGELFF	TGTGCCAGCAGTAGGCCCGGGACAGGGTATTCCGGGGAGCTGTTTTTT